This TCR beta chain was found in a study of Ad26.COV2.S vaccination and SARS-CoV-2 variants. General observations from the study: Participants in the vaccine arm had higher spike-specific TCR breadth; placebo recipients had lower. Researchers cautioned that TCR breadth and depth analyses may have underestimated total T cell responses. Breadth, reportedly substantial, characterized the spike-specific CD8+ and CD4+ T cell responses after vaccination.

The length of the CDR3 is 12 residues. Germline CDR1 and CDR2: SNHLY and FYNNEI. V trimming: 8 bases; J trimming: 8 bases; junction bases outside the gene matches: 4. Notes on this clone: As yet, its antigen is unknown.

Profiled with immunoSEQ multiplex PCR; TCRdb holds only in-frame clones, not every one. The sample lists roughly 420,000 clones; roughly 89% were seen once. Treatment noted: 19 received Ad26.COV2.S at low or high dose, single or two shots; 5 received placebo; per-sample allocation not given. After the first vaccine or placebo injection, samples were drawn on day 63. The receptor was isolated from a person between 18 and 59 years old who received the Ad26.COV2.S COVID-19 vaccine or a placebo. The input for sequencing was peripheral blood, taken in a trial of Ad26.COV2.S vaccine versus placebo. This chain joins TRBV2 and TRBJ2-1, with 9 bases matching TRBD1. The CDR3 spells CASETGGHEQFF. CDR3 coding DNA: TGTGCCAGCGAAACAGGGGGCCATGAGCAGTTCTTC.